The 27 T cell receptor beta chains presented below share a single source sample, sequenced in a study of CD4 T cell repertoires in COVID-19. Profiling relied on immunoSEQ multiplex PCR, and the TCRdb table lists in-frame clones only, not all of them. Here the sample spans 65,000 to 95,000 clones, roughly 85% being singletons. Here the sequenced sample was CD4+ T cells from peripheral blood, taken after recovery from COVID-19. These receptors were taken from a human donor who had COVID-19.

J is TRBJ2-1 and V is TRBV9, with D possibly TRBD1 on 5 matching bases. CDR1 is SGDLS and CDR2 is YYNGEE in the germline V gene. Trimming pared 1 base from V and 6 bases from J, leaving 17 bases between. This CDR3 has 16 residues. CDR3 loop: CASSVINRPTINEQFF. DNA for the CDR3: TGTGCCAGCAGCGTAATTAACAGGCCCACCATCAATGAGCAGTTCTTC.

This chain joins TRBV9 and TRBJ2-2; D is perhaps TRBD2 (5 bases). The CDR3 is 15 amino acids. Per the germline V gene, CDR1 is SGDLS and CDR2 is YYNGEE. V was pared by 2 bases and J by 3 bases, with 11 bases between. This CDR3 is CASSVYGVDTGELFF. The CDR3 DNA reads TGTGCCAGCAGCGTCTACGGGGTGGACACCGGGGAGCTGTTTTTT.

The table lists this clone with a count of one. The chain carries TRBV7-3 and TRBJ2-7; TRBD2 matches 7 bases. Trimming took 4 bases from V and 5 from J; bases not matched to a gene: 5. CDR1 is SGHTA and CDR2 is FQGTGA in the germline V gene. The CDR3 length is 13 residues. CDR3 DNA sequence: TGTGCCAGCAGCTCCTCGGGGGGAAACGAGCAGTACTTC. Residues: CASSSSGGNEQYF.

The genes are TRBV7-2 and TRBJ1-2, with D unresolved. Germline V gene sequence: CDR1 SGHTA, CDR2 FQGNSA. The CDR3 spans 13 residues. V was shortened by 3 bases and J by 3 bases, with 8 bases between the two germline ends. For the CDR3, the DNA is TGTGCCAGCAGCTTTTCGACACACTATGGCTACACCTTC. This codes for CASSFSTHYGYTF.

The chain uses TRBV5-6 and TRBJ2-1; 11 bases are shared with TRBD2. There are 14 residues in the CDR3. V lost 5 bases, J lost 7 bases, and 5 bases stayed unmatched. The V gene's germline CDR1 is SGHDT and CDR2 YYEEEE. DNA of the CDR3: TGTGCCAGCAGTGGACTAGCGGGTATAAATGAGCAGTTCTTC. Its protein product is CASSGLAGINEQFF.

The V gene is TRBV19, the J gene TRBJ2-3, with TRBD2 matching over 10 bases. Germline loops: CDR1 LNHDA, CDR2 SQIVND (reference sequence). The CDR3 is 13 residues long. V lost 9 bases to trimming and J lost 5 bases; unmatched junction nucleotides: 5. CDR3 region: CASRLAGGDTQYF. The CDR3 DNA is TGTGCCAGCAGACTAGCGGGCGGAGATACGCAGTATTTT.

The chain carries TRBV30 and TRBJ2-3, with D hard to call. The V end lost 3 bases, the J end lost 3 bases, and 34 bases lay between the germline ends. Germline loops: CDR1 GTSNPN, CDR2 SVGIG (reference sequence). This CDR3 has 21 residues. The CDR3 region has the DNA TGTGCCTGGAGCGGCGATATGATCCCCACCTACGGCAGTGACTTTACAGATACGCAGTATTTT. Translating it yields CAWSGDMIPTYGSDFTDTQYF. The full variable domain, with the rest looked up from reference TRBV30 and TRBJ2-3, is SQTIHQWPATLVQPVGSPLSLECTVEGTSNPNLYWYRQAAGRGLQLLFYSVGIGQISSEVPQNLSASRPQDRQFILSSKKLLLSDSGFYLCAWSGDMIPTYGSDFTDTQYFGPGTRLTVL.

The chain has TRBV6-6 and TRBJ2-7; the D is unclear. V lost 2 bases and J 4 bases, leaving 9 bases between the germline ends. The CDR3 has 13 residues. Germline values: CDR1 MNHNY, CDR2 SVGAGI (reference sequence). The CDR3, as DNA: TGTGCCAGCAGTTACGGCGGCTCTTACGAGCAGTACTTC. It is translated as CASSYGGSYEQYF.

The V gene is TRBV5-4, the J gene TRBJ2-5; possible D gene TRBD1, 6 bases. This CDR3 is built from 15 residues. Germline CDR1 SGHNT, CDR2 YYREEE (reference sequence). V lost 2 bases and J 5 bases, leaving 16 bases between the germline ends. The CDR3 loop reads CASSFEAGVGETQYF. CDR3 coding DNA: TGTGCCAGCAGCTTTGAGGCAGGGGTAGGGGAGACCCAGTACTTC.

In this sample, this clone turned up once. The rearrangement joins TRBV6-6 to TRBJ2-7, with D possibly TRBD2 on 6 matching bases. CDR1 is MNHNY and CDR2 is SVGAGI in the germline V gene (reference sequence). This CDR3 contains 14 residues. Trimming stripped 0 bases from V and 3 bases from J, with 9 bases between. The CDR3 protein is CASSYSGGNYEQYF. The CDR3 DNA reads TGTGCCAGCAGTTACTCGGGGGGTAACTACGAGCAGTACTTC.

V is TRBV14 and J is TRBJ2-6; D is undetermined. Trimming took 8 bases from V and 4 from J, leaving 18 bases between them. Germline CDR1 and CDR2: SGHDN and FVKESK. The CDR3 consists of 16 residues. The CDR3 protein is CASSAGLQLGANVLTF. The CDR3 DNA reads TGTGCCAGCTCAGCAGGCCTCCAGCTGGGGGCCAACGTCCTGACTTTC.

In this sample, this clone turned up many times. The rearrangement joins TRBV4-1 to TRBJ1-3, with TRBD1 identical over 9 bases. V lost 1 base and J lost 4; bases outside the gene matches: 2. Germline assignment: CDR1 MGHRA and CDR2 YSYEKL. This CDR3 is built from 15 residues. The CDR3 loop reads CASSQAGTGGNTIYF. CDR3 DNA: TGCGCCAGCAGCCAAGCCGGGACAGGGGGAAACACCATATATTTT.

The chain joins TRBV6-5 to TRBJ2-7; 10 bases map to TRBD2. This CDR3 is 13 amino acids long. Per germline, CDR1 MNHEY and CDR2 SVGAGI. J was trimmed by 6 bases and V by 4 bases; bases with no gene match: 3. CDR3 coding DNA: TGTGCCAGCAGTTCGAGCGGGAGGGCCGAGCAGTACTTC. Its protein is CASSSSGRAEQYF.

The chain has TRBV28 and TRBJ1-2, with 7 bases aligning to TRBD1. Trimming took 8 bases from V and 5 from J; bases not matched to a gene: 8. Germline V lookup: CDR1 MDHEN, CDR2 SYDVKM. The CDR3 sequence is 13 residues long. CDR3 nucleotide sequence: TGTGCCAGCGGAGACGGGACAGTTTATGGCTACACCTTC. It specifies CASGDGTVYGYTF.

This clone appeared a single time. The chain carries TRBV27 and TRBJ2-7; the match to TRBD1 covers 11 bases. The CDR3 contains 14 residues. Looked up from germline, CDR1 is MNHEY and CDR2 is SMNVEV (reference sequence). V trimming: 6 bases; J trimming: 6 bases; junction bases outside the gene matches: 7. The CDR3 loop is CASRAWGQGVEQYF. CDR3 DNA: TGTGCCAGCAGGGCTTGGGGACAGGGGGTCGAGCAGTACTTC.

The sample holds a few counts of this clone. The chain couples TRBV7-2 to TRBJ2-1; 7 nucleotides align to TRBD2. V lost 2 bases, J lost 6 bases, and 7 bases stayed unmatched. CDR1 is SGHTA, CDR2 FQGNSA, per germline. The CDR3 consists of 15 residues. The CDR3 spells CASSLRAGVLNEQFF. CDR3 in DNA: TGTGCCAGCAGCTTAAGGGCGGGGGTCCTCAATGAGCAGTTCTTC.

This clone was observed once. V and J are TRBV19 and TRBJ2-1, with 9 bases matching TRBD1. Per the germline V gene, CDR1 is LNHDA and CDR2 is SQIVND (reference sequence). The CDR3 contains 13 residues. Germline trimming cut 8 bases from V and 9 bases from J; bases unmatched to any gene: 8. Here the CDR3 DNA reads TGTGCCAGTGGTACAGGGGGCCGTAGTGAGCAGTTCTTC. Translated: CASGTGGRSEQFF.

This sequence joins TRBV6-5 and TRBJ1-2, with a weak D call TRBD1 (6 bases). The CDR3 extends over 14 amino acids. Trimming shortened V by 7 bases and J by 4 bases, and 16 bases separated the two germline ends. The germline V gene encodes CDR1 MNHEY and CDR2 SVGAGI. CDR3 nucleotide sequence: TGTGCCAGCACTCATGCCCCGGACAGCTATGGCTACACCTTC. Residues: CASTHAPDSYGYTF.

The chain has TRBV29-1 and TRBJ1-1, with D maybe TRBD1 (6 bases). From germline, CDR1 is SQVTM and CDR2 ANQGSEA. CDR3 length: 14 amino acids. The V end was cut by 6 bases, the J end by 2 bases, with 16 bases between. CDR3 sequence: CSVPQGILNTEAFF. The CDR3 bases are TGCAGCGTCCCCCAGGGGATCTTAAACACTGAAGCTTTCTTT.

This chain links TRBV19 with TRBJ1-5; D remains unclear. From germline, CDR1 is LNHDA and CDR2 SQIVND (reference sequence). The V gene lost 8 bases and the J gene lost 5 bases, with 13 bases spanning the gap. The CDR3 covers 13 residues. CDR3 protein: CASGVERYQPQHF. CDR3 bases: TGTGCCAGTGGCGTCGAGAGATATCAGCCCCAGCATTTT.

The V call is TRBV19, the J call TRBJ1-1; 12 positions match TRBD1. Germline lookup yields CDR1 LNHDA and CDR2 SQIVND (reference sequence). This CDR3 spans 15 amino acids. J gave up 4 bases and V 3 bases, and 3 bases lay outside the gene matches. The CDR3 coding sequence is TGTGCCAGTAGTATGGGACAGGGGGCAGGCACTGAAGCTTTCTTT. Residues: CASSMGQGAGTEAFF.

To note about this clone: Other DNA sequences within the sample encode an identical CDR3. The V and J genes are TRBV18 and TRBJ1-1; no reliable D call. Germline assignment: CDR1 KGHSH and CDR2 LQKENI. V was cut by 3 bases and J by 1 base, with 9 bases left in between. The length of the CDR3 is 14 residues. DNA for the CDR3: TGTGCCAGCTCACCTACCGGGCAGAACACTGAAGCTTTCTTT. This gives the protein CASSPTGQNTEAFF.

The chain combines TRBV28 with TRBJ1-2; D call uncertain. The CDR3 is 13 residues long. V was pared by 2 bases and J by 8 bases, with 12 bases between. The germline gives CDR1 MDHEN, CDR2 SYDVKM. CDR3: CASSLVRGRGYTF. The CDR3 DNA is TGTGCCAGCAGTTTAGTGAGAGGTCGGGGCTACACCTTC.

This CDR3 reads CASSLAVDQPQHF. CDR3 DNA sequence: TGTGCCAGCAGTCTGGCGGTGGATCAGCCCCAGCATTTT. The chain uses TRBV9 and TRBJ1-5; D is undetermined. The ends were cut back, 5 bases at V and 5 bases at J, with 11 bases in the middle. Germline values: CDR1 SGDLS, CDR2 YYNGEE. The CDR3 has 13 residues.

This clone was counted only a few times. Other DNA sequences in the sample encode the same CDR3. The chain joins TRBV3-1 (or the pseudogene TRBV3-2) to TRBJ1-5; the D is unclear. This CDR3 has 13 amino acids. Trimming removed 4 bases from V and 1 base from J, with 5 bases in between. Germline V lookup: CDR1 LGHDT, CDR2 YNNKEL (reference sequence). The CDR3 protein is CASSPGSNQPQHF. DNA for the CDR3: TGTGCCAGCAGCCCGGGGAGCAATCAGCCCCAGCATTTT.

V and J are TRBV6-1 and TRBJ2-7, with D possibly called TRBD1 or TRBD2 (5 bases each). The CDR3 contains 14 residues. Germline V gene lookup returns CDR1 MNHNS and CDR2 SASEGT. V lost 2 bases, J lost 4 bases, and 12 bases lay in between. The CDR3, as DNA: TGTGCCAGCAGTGAATCGGCAGGGAGATACGAGCAGTACTTC. It encodes CASSESAGRYEQYF.

The rearrangement links TRBV7-7 to TRBJ2-5; no clear D. The CDR3 runs to 12 residues. V was shortened by 2 bases and J by 5 bases, with 6 bases between the two germline ends. Per germline, CDR1 SSHAT and CDR2 FNYEAQ (reference sequence). The DNA of the CDR3 is TGTGCCAGCAGCTTATTAGGGGAGACCCAGTACTTC. Its translation is CASSLLGETQYF.